The 8 T cell receptor beta chains listed next were all sequenced from one sample in a study of blood T cell repertoires in COVID-19. Here immunoSEQ multiplex PCR was the method, and the copy in TCRdb shows in-frame clones only, minus some. The data show roughly 90,000 clones, 70% to 90% seen once. The sequencing sample was made of peripheral blood. The receptor source for this set is a human donor in a cohort sampled during active COVID-19.

V is TRBV6-5 and J is TRBJ2-2; D is perhaps TRBD1 (5 bases). V shed 4 bases and J shed 2 bases, with 11 bases lying between them. Germline CDR1 reads MNHEY; CDR2 reads SVGAGI. This CDR3 comprises 15 residues. The CDR3 DNA reads as TGTGCCAGCAGTTCCCAGGGAATTAACACCGGGGAGCTGTTTTTT. Protein product: CASSSQGINTGELFF.

The V call is TRBV29-1, the J call TRBJ1-2, with D unclear. The CDR3 has 12 amino acids. V was trimmed by 3 bases and J by 6 bases, leaving 11 bases between them. CDR1 is SQVTM and CDR2 is ANQGSEA in the germline V gene. CDR3 amino acids: CSVEGGRNGYTF. The CDR3 coding sequence is TGCAGCGTTGAGGGTGGGAGGAATGGCTACACCTTC.

The chain carries TRBV5-5 and TRBJ2-2; TRBD2 is a possible D gene (6 bases). Germline V gene data show CDR1 as SGHKS and CDR2 as YYEKEE (reference sequence). V was trimmed by 0 bases and J by 1 base, leaving 10 bases between them. CDR3 length equals 16 residues. This CDR3 is CASSLGLGGNTGELFF. CDR3 nucleotide sequence: TGTGCCAGCAGCTTGGGCCTGGGAGGGAACACCGGGGAGCTGTTTTTT.

CDR3 in amino acids: CASSPRVATDTQYF. The CDR3 nucleotides read TGTGCCAGCAGCCCTCGAGTAGCGACAGATACGCAGTATTTT. The J gene is TRBJ2-3, the V gene TRBV7-2, with a possible D match to TRBD2 (5 bases). The length of the CDR3 is 14 residues. The germline V gene encodes CDR1 SGHTA and CDR2 FQGNSA. Trimming took 5 bases from V and 3 from J, leaving 12 bases between them.

The rearrangement uses TRBV6-4 and TRBJ2-2, with 8 bases lining up with TRBD1. This CDR3 has 14 residues. The germline V gene encodes CDR1 MRHNA and CDR2 SNTAGT. V shed 6 bases and J 5 bases; nucleotides not matched to a gene: 5. In DNA form, the CDR3 reads TGTGCCAGCAGGACAGGGGCGGGGACCGGGGAGCTGTTTTTT. Amino acid sequence: CASRTGAGTGELFF.

The J gene is TRBJ2-7, the V gene TRBV5-1; TRBD1 aligns across 7 bases. The CDR3 extends over 14 amino acids. CDR1 is SGHRS, CDR2 YFSETQ, per germline. V was pared by 4 bases and J by 2 bases, with 6 bases of the junction left unmatched. CDR3 DNA: TGCGCCAGCAGCCCGCGACAGGGTGCCTACGAGCAGTACTTC. Residues: CASSPRQGAYEQYF.

There are many counts of this clone. The chain is built from TRBV7-3 and TRBJ2-7; 11 nucleotides align to TRBD1. J gave up 4 bases and V 2 bases, and 4 bases lay outside the gene matches. Germline CDR1 SGHTA, CDR2 FQGTGA. The CDR3 contains 15 residues. CDR3 nucleotides: TGTGCCAGCAGCTTAGGACAGGGGGCTGGATACGAGCAGTACTTC. Translated: CASSLGQGAGYEQYF.

The table lists this clone with a few counts. The V and J genes are TRBV28 and TRBJ2-5; D perhaps matches TRBD1 (5 bases). The CDR3 consists of 17 residues. Germline V gives CDR1 MDHEN, CDR2 SYDVKM. V was cut by 2 bases and J by 0 bases, with 16 bases left in between. In nucleotides, the CDR3 is TGTGCCAGCAGTTTAAGACAGAAAGTTTTGTACCAAGAGACCCAGTACTTC. It specifies CASSLRQKVLYQETQYF.